This T cell receptor beta chain stems from a study of response to subunit inactivated influenza vaccine (dated by TCRdb to between 2018 and 2020). Context from the whole study: To follow how T cells responded to a trivalent subunit inactivated influenza vaccine, the researchers relied on deep quantitative profiling of the T cell receptor repertoire. The study at large found these results: The authors proposed that each seasonal influenza vaccination may bring in only a limited number of new T cells.

The germline V gene (reference sequence) supplies CDR1 SGHAT and CDR2 FQDESV. V loses 2 bases at its end and J loses 5 bases; junction bases beyond the gene matches: 15. Taken from cysteine to phenylalanine, the CDR3 has 18 residues. The CDR3 DNA has 54 bases and is translated from base 1. The library was produced with RT-PCR. Sequenced on an Illumina HiSeq 2500. In-frame beta chains were kept once TCRdb had trimmed the public reads at Q25 with fastp and called clones with MiXCR. Here each entry gathers all rows of one CDR3 protein and keeps the most common genes and DNA. The sample table holds about 700,000 distinct CDR3 sequences, of which roughly 14% were seen once. In total, the top ten clones hold 9.5% to 13% of the sample. Comment on this clonotype: No cognate antigen has been identified for it. Base qualities were left out, and no much larger clone turns up one base away.

Sequences were derived from PBMCs from blood, sampled 11 to 12 days after vaccination. The receptor chain draws on TRBV11-1 and TRBJ2-5, with 9 bases matching TRBD2. This TCR was recovered from a man aged 50 to 59 who received an inactivated influenza vaccine. Donor details come from another sample of the same person, matched by shared clones. The nucleotide sequence reads TGTGCCAGCAGCTTATCAGCGGGGGGCACCGTTTGGGTGGAGACCCAGTACTTC. It is translated as CASSLSAGGTVWVETQYF.